This T cell receptor (beta chain) is from a study of OX40 agonist ivuxolimab in advanced cancers. Findings and caveats of the study: Certain nonresponders additionally had low normalized T-cell clonal expansion.

Remarks on this clone: Its antigen is not known.

Germline CDR1 is MDHEN and CDR2 is SYDVKM. V was clipped by 7 bases and J by 6 bases, with 16 bases between them. The CDR3 runs 13 residues. Libraries were prepared by immunoSEQ multiplex PCR; TCRdb keeps only in-frame clonotypes and omits some of them. This sample has around 60,000 clones, with over 75% found just once. The clonotype originates from an adult with an advanced solid tumor such as melanoma, head and neck, liver or kidney cancer. Source: CD4+ or CD8+ T cells sorted from blood, taken in a trial of the OX40 agonist ivuxolimab. V gene TRBV28 combines with J gene TRBJ2-7, with D possibly being TRBD1 (6 bases). DNA of the CDR3: TGTGCCAGCATCCACAGGGCTGGGGTCGAGCAGTACTTC. This gives the protein CASIHRAGVEQYF. Together with reference TRBV28 and TRBJ2-7, the CDR3 gives the full variable domain: DVKVTQSSRYLVKRTGEKVFLECVQDMDHENMFWYRQDPGLGLRLIYFSYDVKMKEKGDIPEGYSVSREKKERFSLILESASTNQTSMYLCASIHRAGVEQYFGPGTRLTVT.